This entry concerns a single T cell receptor (beta chain). Antigen specificity is unknown. These data are taken from a study of T cell responses to AZD1222 COVID-19 vaccine. Trimming left V 2 bases short and J 4 bases short, with 12 bases between. CDR3 length equals 15 residues. The germline CDR1 and CDR2 sequences are SGHRS and YFSETQ. General observations from the study: Donors, mostly white British, included more females; clonal diversity was possibly underestimated. Repertoires were collected only later (after the peak T cell response had occurred).

Sequenced by immunoSEQ multiplex PCR; TCRdb stores in-frame clones only, minus some. There are about 130,000 clones in the sample; approximately 88% occur only once, and over 4% lies in the top ten. The TCR sequence derives from an adult in good health. The chain has TRBV5-1 and TRBJ2-2; unclear D gene. The sequenced sample was peripheral blood, obtained on day 0 of AZD1222 vaccination. DNA for the CDR3: TGCGCCAGCAGCTTACAAGGTACCCCCACCGGGGAGCTGTTTTTT. This sequence encodes CASSLQGTPTGELFF.